These 27 T cell receptor beta chains were all obtained from the same sample, sequenced in a study of blood T cell repertoires in COVID-19 (dated by TCRdb to 2020 to 2022). Libraries were constructed by the immunoSEQ multiplex PCR assay. TCRdb re-hosts the immuneACCESS table, in-frame sequences only. Its copies lack some clones; in the studies checked, an unresolved V gene accounts for under half of them, and the cause for the rest is not known. The sample table contains about 210,000 clones; only one count was recorded for approximately 75% of them. Approximately 9.2% of the sample goes to the ten largest clones. Material: PBMCs or T cells enriched from blood (not recorded which). Receptors were obtained from a middle-aged man who had recovered from COVID-19.

CDR3 sequence reads: CASSIQGANYGYTF. The CDR3 DNA reads TGTGCCAGCAGCATCCAGGGGGCGAACTATGGCTACACCTTC. The rearrangement uses TRBV5-6 and TRBJ1-2; 8 bases fit TRBD1. Germline CDR1 and CDR2: SGHDT and YYEEEE. The CDR3 contains 14 residues. Trimming cost V 4 bases and J 2 bases; bases outside gene matches: 4.

This clone was seen more than once but under ten times. J is TRBJ2-3 and V is TRBV19, with TRBD1 identical over 8 bases. J gave up 1 base and V 6 bases, and 0 bases lay outside the gene matches. Germline CDR1 reads LNHDA; CDR2 reads SQIVND (reference sequence). This CDR3 contains 13 residues. CDR3 nucleotide sequence: TGTGCCAGTAGGGACAGGGGCACAGATACGCAGTATTTT. The encoded protein is CASRDRGTDTQYF.

The V gene is TRBV12-3 or TRBV12-4, the J gene TRBJ1-2; D remains unclear. Trimming removed 2 bases at V and 4 bases at J, with 8 bases between. The CDR3 spans 13 residues. CDR3 loop: CASSLRGGYGYTF. The CDR3 nucleotides read TGTGCCAGCAGTTTAAGAGGCGGCTATGGCTACACCTTC.

This chain uses TRBV24-1 with TRBJ2-7; a possible D gene is TRBD1 (5 bases). This CDR3 has 12 amino acids. Between the trimmed V and J ends, which lost 4 bases and 6 bases, there was a span of 9 bases. Germline V CDR1 and CDR2: KGHDR, SFDVKD. The chain's CDR3 is CATSDQGPEQYF. Written as DNA, the CDR3 is TGTGCCACCAGTGACCAGGGCCCCGAGCAGTACTTC.

In its sample, this clone was seen a few times. The chain employs TRBV24-1 and TRBJ1-1; maybe TRBD1 (5 bases). This CDR3 comprises 13 residues. Germline V lookup: CDR1 KGHDR, CDR2 SFDVKD. V was shortened by 2 bases and J by 5 bases, with 8 bases between the two germline ends. CDR3 region: CATSDYDRTEAFF. The CDR3 nucleotides read TGTGCCACCAGTGATTACGACAGAACTGAAGCTTTCTTT.

The rearrangement uses TRBV28 and TRBJ1-2, with TRBD1 as a possible D gene (6 bases). The ends were cut back, 6 bases at V and 2 bases at J, with 13 bases in the middle. CDR1 MDHEN and CDR2 SYDVKM come from the germline V gene. The CDR3 has 14 amino acids. The CDR3 here is CASSPGAWNYGYTF. The CDR3 nucleotides read TGTGCCAGCAGCCCAGGGGCCTGGAACTATGGCTACACCTTC.

The chain couples TRBV3-1 (or the pseudogene TRBV3-2) to TRBJ2-7; 11 bases map to TRBD2. The CDR3 sequence is 13 residues long. V shed 2 bases and J 10 bases; nucleotides not matched to a gene: 4. The germline V gene has CDR1 LGHDT and CDR2 YNNKEL (reference sequence). The CDR3 here is CASSQLLAGEQYF. The CDR3 DNA is TGTGCCAGCAGCCAACTACTAGCGGGGGAACAGTACTTC.

This clone was detected once. This chain uses TRBV24-1 with TRBJ1-2; D gene unclear. V was shortened by 8 bases and J by 0 bases, with 12 bases between the two germline ends. Germline lookup yields CDR1 KGHDR and CDR2 SFDVKD. The CDR3 is 14 amino acids. As DNA, the CDR3 is TGTGCCACCATGGGAGGTGCTTCTAACTATGGCTACACCTTC. Translation: CATMGGASNYGYTF.

The chain is built from TRBV10-3 and TRBJ2-1; 11 bases line up with TRBD1. This CDR3 is 14 amino acids long. CDR1 and CDR2 from the germline V gene are ENHRY and SYGVKD. Trimming cost V 6 bases and J 7 bases; bases outside gene matches: 5. CDR3: CAISPGQGVNEQFF. The CDR3 bases are TGTGCCATCAGCCCGGGACAGGGGGTAAATGAGCAGTTCTTC.

The V call is TRBV6-6, the J call TRBJ2-5, with 9 bases aligning to TRBD2. Germline V gives CDR1 MNHNY, CDR2 SVGAGI (reference sequence). The CDR3 sequence is 15 residues long. Trimming took 6 bases from V and 5 from J; bases not matched to a gene: 10. The CDR3, as DNA: TGTGCCAGCAGGCCCATGGCGGGGGGGCGCGAGACCCAGTACTTC. Amino acids: CASRPMAGGRETQYF.

V and J are TRBV3-1 (or the pseudogene TRBV3-2) and TRBJ1-5; TRBD1 might be the D (6 bases). The ends were cut back, 4 bases at V and 3 bases at J, with 7 bases in the middle. This CDR3 has 13 amino acids. In germline, CDR1 is LGHDT, CDR2 YNNKEL (reference sequence). The CDR3 loop reads CASSRTDNQPQHF. The CDR3 DNA sequence: TGTGCCAGCAGCCGGACAGACAATCAGCCCCAGCATTTT.

J is TRBJ2-3 and V is TRBV19; 9 positions agree with TRBD1. CDR1 is LNHDA, CDR2 SQIVND, per germline (reference sequence). The CDR3 spans 18 residues. V gave up 9 bases and J gave up 8 bases; unmatched junction bases: 24. CDR3 residues: CASSMGGTGSPSGVTQYF. The CDR3 DNA is TGTGCCAGCTCCATGGGGGGGACAGGGAGCCCCTCGGGGGTTACGCAGTATTTT.

This clone is a singleton in its sample. The J gene is TRBJ2-1, the V gene TRBV5-6, with D maybe TRBD1 (5 bases). Germline lookup yields CDR1 SGHDT and CDR2 YYEEEE. Trimming stripped 4 bases from V and 4 bases from J, with 15 bases between. The CDR3 runs 15 residues. The CDR3 region has the DNA TGTGCCAGCAGCCCAGTCGAACAGGAGTACAATGAGCAGTTCTTC. Protein: CASSPVEQEYNEQFF.

The rearrangement links TRBV15 to TRBJ1-4; 7 positions agree with TRBD1. Per the germline V gene, CDR1 is LNHNV and CDR2 is YYDKDF (reference sequence). V was clipped by 1 base and J by 6 bases; unmatched bases: 5. The CDR3 has 15 residues. CDR3 DNA sequence: TGTGCCACCAGCAGAGGGGGACAGTCGTATGAAAAACTGTTTTTT. Amino acid sequence: CATSRGGQSYEKLFF.

Only a few counts were recorded for this clone. The V and J genes are TRBV5-1 and TRBJ1-2; 7 bases line up with TRBD1. The CDR3 covers 14 residues. Germline assignment: CDR1 SGHRS and CDR2 YFSETQ. V shed 4 bases and J 3 bases; nucleotides not matched to a gene: 6. The CDR3 nucleotides read TGCGCCAGCAGCCAAGCAGGGGGAGACTATGGCTACACCTTC. It encodes CASSQAGGDYGYTF.

V gene TRBV6-6 combines with J gene TRBJ1-1; unclear D gene. The CDR3 extends over 11 amino acids. In germline, CDR1 is MNHNY, CDR2 SVGAGI (reference sequence). V was cut by 4 bases and J by 4 bases, with 4 bases left in between. The CDR3 protein is CASSSVTEAFF. The CDR3 DNA reads as TGTGCCAGCAGTTCCGTCACTGAAGCTTTCTTT.

This sequence joins TRBV7-8 and TRBJ2-1, with D perhaps TRBD2 (5 bases). The CDR3 spans 16 residues. V gave up 1 base and J gave up 1 base, with 11 bases separating them. CDR1 SGHVS and CDR2 FQNEAQ come from the germline V gene. The CDR3 sequence is CASSLGRAPSYNEQFF. Here the CDR3 DNA reads TGTGCCAGCAGCTTAGGGCGGGCGCCGTCCTACAATGAGCAGTTCTTC.

The gene calls are TRBV5-1 and TRBJ2-2, with TRBD1 as a possible D gene (7 bases). The CDR3 is 15 residues long. V lost 6 bases and J 8 bases, leaving 20 bases between the germline ends. Germline V lookup: CDR1 SGHRS, CDR2 YFSETQ. This CDR3 is CASTPQGGGLGELFF. The CDR3 DNA reads as TGCGCCAGCACCCCTCAGGGGGGTGGCCTAGGGGAGCTGTTTTTT.

This clone came up once. DNA for the CDR3: TGCGCCAGCAGCTTGGAGCCAACCGGGACAGGGGGCCAAGAGACCCAGTACTTC. It specifies CASSLEPTGTGGQETQYF. V and J are TRBV5-1 and TRBJ2-5, with 11 bases identical to TRBD1. Germline CDR1 SGHRS, CDR2 YFSETQ. The CDR3 consists of 18 residues. The V and J ends lost 0 bases and 1 base, in that order; junction bases with no gene match: 8.

The V gene is TRBV12-3 or TRBV12-4, the J gene TRBJ2-4; possible D gene TRBD2, 5 bases. This CDR3 is built from 12 residues. Trimming removed 2 bases at V and 8 bases at J, with 7 bases between. CDR3 sequence: CASSLRGDIQYF. The DNA for the CDR3 is TGTGCCAGCAGTTTACGGGGAGACATTCAGTACTTC.

The V call is TRBV12-5, the J call TRBJ2-3; 8 bases are a match to TRBD2. V gave up 5 bases and J gave up 1 base; unmatched junction bases: 5. The germline CDR1 and CDR2 sequences are LGHNT and FRNRAP. The CDR3 totals 15 residues. The CDR3 spells CASGPGTRGTDTQYF. In nucleotides, the CDR3 is TGTGCTAGTGGTCCCGGGACTAGAGGCACAGATACGCAGTATTTT.

This chain connects TRBV5-1 to TRBJ2-3; the D gene is possibly TRBD2 (6 bases). CDR3 length: 13 residues. Trimming removed 4 bases at V and 4 bases at J, with 10 bases between. The germline V gene encodes CDR1 SGHRS and CDR2 YFSETQ. The CDR3 region has the DNA TGCGCCAGCAGCACGGGACTGTCAGATACGCAGTATTTT. Amino acid sequence: CASSTGLSDTQYF.

V gene TRBV10-1 combines with J gene TRBJ2-3; tentative D call: TRBD1 (6 bases). CDR3 length: 15 residues. Between the trimmed V and J ends, which lost 3 bases and 2 bases, there was a span of 12 bases. Germline V CDR1 and CDR2: WNHNN, SYGVQD (reference sequence). CDR3 protein: CASSDGQGHTDTQYF. Written as DNA, the CDR3 is TGCGCCAGCAGTGATGGGCAGGGACACACAGATACGCAGTATTTT.

This clone has only a few counts. The chain employs TRBV14 and TRBJ1-1, with D possibly TRBD1 on 6 matching bases. The germline V gene encodes CDR1 SGHDN and CDR2 FVKESK. V was trimmed by 2 bases and J by 8 bases, leaving 9 bases between them. CDR3 length: 12 amino acids. CDR3 sequence reads: CASSQSDREAFF. CDR3 in DNA: TGTGCCAGCAGCCAATCCGACAGGGAAGCTTTCTTT. Drawing the rest from reference TRBV14 and TRBJ1-1, the complete variable domain is EAGVTQFPSHSVIEKGQTVTLRCDPISGHDNLYWYRRVMGKEIKFLLHFVKESKQDESGMPNNRFLAERTGGTYSTLKVQPAELEDSGVYFCASSQSDREAFFGQGTRLTVV.

This clone was detected once. This sequence joins TRBV24-1 and TRBJ1-1; D gene uncertain. Germline V gene sequence: CDR1 KGHDR, CDR2 SFDVKD. The CDR3 spans 15 residues. Trimming left V 3 bases short and J 1 base short, with 11 bases between. The CDR3 region is CATSDNRTPNTEAFF. CDR3 sequence (DNA): TGTGCCACCAGTGATAACCGTACACCGAACACTGAAGCTTTCTTT.

This rearrangement joins TRBV6-5 to TRBJ1-2; TRBD1 is a possible D gene (6 bases). Germline CDR1 is MNHEY and CDR2 is SVGAGI. The CDR3 totals 15 residues. The V end lost 6 bases, the J end lost 2 bases, and 16 bases lay between the germline ends. CDR3 in amino acids: CASRPPGQGNYGYTF. CDR3 nucleotide sequence: TGTGCCAGCAGACCCCCGGGACAAGGAAACTATGGCTACACCTTC.

The chain uses TRBV2 and TRBJ1-5; D is unclear. Germline lookup yields CDR1 SNHLY and CDR2 FYNNEI. The CDR3 covers 14 residues. The V gene lost 1 base and the J gene lost 5 bases, with 9 bases spanning the gap. The CDR3 DNA sequence: TGTGCCAGCAGTGAAGGGACTTGGGATCAGCCCCAGCATTTT. This encodes CASSEGTWDQPQHF.